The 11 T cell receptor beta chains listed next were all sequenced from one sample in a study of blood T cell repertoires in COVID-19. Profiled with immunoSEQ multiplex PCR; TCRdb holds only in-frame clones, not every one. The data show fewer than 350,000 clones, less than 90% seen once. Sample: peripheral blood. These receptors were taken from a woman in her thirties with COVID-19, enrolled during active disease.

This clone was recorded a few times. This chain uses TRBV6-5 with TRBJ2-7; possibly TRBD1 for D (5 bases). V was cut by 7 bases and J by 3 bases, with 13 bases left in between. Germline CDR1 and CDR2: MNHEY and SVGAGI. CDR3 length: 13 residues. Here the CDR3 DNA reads TGTGCCAGCACCACAGGTGGGATCTACGAGCAGTACTTC. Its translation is CASTTGGIYEQYF.

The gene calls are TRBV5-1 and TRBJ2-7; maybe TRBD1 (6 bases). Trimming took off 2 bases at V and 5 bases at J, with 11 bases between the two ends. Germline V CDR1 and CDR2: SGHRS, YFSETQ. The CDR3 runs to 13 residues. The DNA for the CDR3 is TGCGCCAGCAGCTTCGACAGGTTCAACGAGCAGTACTTC. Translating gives CASSFDRFNEQYF.

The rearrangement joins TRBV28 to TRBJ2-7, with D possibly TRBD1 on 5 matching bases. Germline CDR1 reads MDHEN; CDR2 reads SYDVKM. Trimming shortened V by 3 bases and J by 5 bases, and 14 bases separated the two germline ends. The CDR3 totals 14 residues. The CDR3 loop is CASSFRRVVDEQYF. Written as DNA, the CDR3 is TGTGCCAGCAGTTTCCGCAGGGTAGTGGACGAGCAGTACTTC.

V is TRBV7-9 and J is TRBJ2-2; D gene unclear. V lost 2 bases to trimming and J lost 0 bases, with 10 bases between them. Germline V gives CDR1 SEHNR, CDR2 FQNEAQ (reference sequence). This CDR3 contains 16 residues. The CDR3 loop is CASSLLHSSNTGELFF. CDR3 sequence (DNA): TGTGCCAGCAGCTTACTTCACAGTTCGAACACCGGGGAGCTGTTTTTT.

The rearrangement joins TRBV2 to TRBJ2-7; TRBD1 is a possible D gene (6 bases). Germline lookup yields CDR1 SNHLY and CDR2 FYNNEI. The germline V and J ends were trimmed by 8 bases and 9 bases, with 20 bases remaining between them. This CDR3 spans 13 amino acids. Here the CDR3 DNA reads TGTGCCAGCTACCAGGACAGCACCTCTGGGCAGTACTTC. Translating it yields CASYQDSTSGQYF.

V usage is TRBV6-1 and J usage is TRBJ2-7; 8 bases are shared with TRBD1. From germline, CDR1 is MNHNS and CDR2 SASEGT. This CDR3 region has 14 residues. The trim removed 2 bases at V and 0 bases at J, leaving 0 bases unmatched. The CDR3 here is CASSETGGSYEQYF. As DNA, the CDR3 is TGTGCCAGCAGTGAAACAGGGGGCTCCTACGAGCAGTACTTC.

The CDR3 bases are TGTGCCAGCAGCTCGGACAGATACTACGAGCAGTACTTC. Its translation is CASSSDRYYEQYF. The rearrangement links TRBV11-2 to TRBJ2-7, with TRBD1 as a possible D gene (6 bases). This CDR3 is built from 13 residues. The V gene lost 4 bases and the J gene lost 3 bases, with 10 bases spanning the gap. CDR1 and CDR2 from the germline V gene are SGHAT and FQNNGV.

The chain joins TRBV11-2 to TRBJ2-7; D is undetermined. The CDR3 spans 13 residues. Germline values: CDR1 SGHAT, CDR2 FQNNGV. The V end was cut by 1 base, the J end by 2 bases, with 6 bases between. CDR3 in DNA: TGTGCCAGCAGCTTAGGCAGTCCCTACGAGCAGTACTTC. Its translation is CASSLGSPYEQYF.

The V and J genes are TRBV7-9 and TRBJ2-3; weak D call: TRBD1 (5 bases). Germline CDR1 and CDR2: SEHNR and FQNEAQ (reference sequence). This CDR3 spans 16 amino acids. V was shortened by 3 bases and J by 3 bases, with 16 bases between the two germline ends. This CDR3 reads CASSFPRQSPTDTQYF. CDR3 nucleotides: TGTGCCAGCAGCTTCCCCCGACAGTCCCCAACAGATACGCAGTATTTT.

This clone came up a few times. CDR3 nucleotide sequence: TGTGCCAGCAGTTCACTAAGGCTCAATCAGCCCCAGCATTTT. This codes for CASSSLRLNQPQHF. J is TRBJ1-5 and V is TRBV27; D unresolved. CDR3 length: 14 residues. In germline, CDR1 is MNHEY, CDR2 SMNVEV (reference sequence). V gave up 4 bases and J gave up 3 bases, with 10 bases separating them.

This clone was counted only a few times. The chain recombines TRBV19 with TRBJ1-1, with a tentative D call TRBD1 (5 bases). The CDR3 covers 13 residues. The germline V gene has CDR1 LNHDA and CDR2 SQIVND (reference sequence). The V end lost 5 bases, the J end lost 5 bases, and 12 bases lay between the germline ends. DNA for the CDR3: TGTGCCAGTAGTCTGGCCAGGGAAACTGAAGCTTTCTTT. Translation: CASSLARETEAFF.